A selection of T cell receptor beta chains follows, all from one sample in a study of T cell repertoires in ileal Crohn's disease. Some clones are missing from TCRdb's copy, which holds only in-frame ones; the method was immunoSEQ multiplex PCR. The sample has about 7,200 clones; about two thirds are singletons. Sequencing was carried out using ileal tissue. The receptors originated from an adult with Crohn's disease. Each CDR3 is given with its conserved first and last residue. D genes are given only for firm matches. Expanded clones get a size class; other rows say once, few or many, or leave the size out.

CDR3: CASSLFYEQYF
DNA: TGTGCCAGCAGCCTATTCTACGAGCAGTACTTC
size: .
J: TRBJ2-7
V: TRBV27
D: .

CDR3: CASSLMDTGYTF
DNA: TGCGCCAGCAGCTTGATGGACACTGGCTACACCTTC
size: large
J: TRBJ1-2
V: TRBV5-1
D: .

CDR3: CASRTGGSGANVLTF
DNA: TGTGCCAGCAGGACAGGGGGGAGTGGGGCCAACGTCCTGACTTTC
size: .
J: TRBJ2-6
V: TRBV6-1
D: TRBD1

CDR3: CASSYRPPGTGNTEAFF
DNA: TGTGCCAGCAGCTACCGGCCCCCCGGGACAGGGAACACTGAAGCTTTCTTT
size: few
J: TRBJ1-1
V: TRBV11-1
D: TRBD1

CDR3: CSVGHNYEQYF
DNA: TGCAGCGTTGGACACAATTACGAGCAGTACTTC
size: few
J: TRBJ2-7
V: TRBV29-1
D: .

CDR3: CASSLGRGSNQPQHF
DNA: TGTGCCAGTAGTCTCGGGAGGGGAAGCAATCAGCCCCAGCATTTT
size: .
J: TRBJ1-5
V: TRBV19
D: .

CDR3: CASSDSLSYNEQFF
DNA: TGTGCCAGCAGCGATTCACTCTCCTACAATGAGCAGTTCTTC
size: .
J: TRBJ2-1
V: TRBV27
D: .

CDR3: CASSYASGQGEAFF
DNA: TGTGCCAGCAGTTACGCTTCGGGACAGGGAGAAGCTTTCTTT
size: .
J: TRBJ1-1
V: TRBV6-5
D: TRBD1

CDR3: CASSNQRGMNTEAFF
DNA: TGTGCCAGCAGCAATCAACGAGGCATGAACACTGAAGCTTTCTTT
size: few
J: TRBJ1-1
V: TRBV6-1
D: .

CDR3: CASSLEGRGADTQYF
DNA: TGCGCCAGCAGCTTGGAGGGCAGGGGGGCAGATACGCAGTATTTT
size: .
J: TRBJ2-3
V: TRBV5-1
D: .

CDR3: CASSPLGGGRSATDTQYF
DNA: TGTGCCAGCAGCCCCTTAGGAGGCGGGAGGAGTGCCACAGATACGCAGTATTTT
size: .
J: TRBJ2-3
V: TRBV7-9
D: TRBD2

CDR3: CASSQFVGTSGYNEQFF
DNA: TGTGCCAGCAGCCAATTCGTCGGGACTAGCGGTTACAATGAGCAGTTCTTC
size: .
J: TRBJ2-1
V: TRBV4-2
D: TRBD2

CDR3: CASSQDQGSAGEKLFF
DNA: TGCGCCAGCAGCCAAGATCAGGGGTCAGCCGGTGAAAAACTGTTTTTT
size: .
J: TRBJ1-4
V: TRBV4-1
D: .

CDR3: CASSASGTGGPDTQYF
DNA: TGTGCCAGCAGTGCGTCCGGGACAGGGGGGCCAGATACGCAGTATTTT
size: .
J: TRBJ2-3
V: TRBV6-4
D: TRBD1

CDR3: CASSQPQGANSPLHF
DNA: TGTGCCAGCAGCCAACCCCAGGGGGCTAATTCACCCCTCCACTTT
size: .
J: TRBJ1-6
V: TRBV4-2
D: TRBD1

CDR3: CAISARDLYNEQFF
DNA: TGTGCCATCAGTGCCCGGGACTTATACAATGAGCAGTTCTTC
size: .
J: TRBJ2-1
V: TRBV10-3
D: .

CDR3: CASRDRGVRTQYF
DNA: TGTGCCAGCAGAGACCGGGGGGTGCGGACGCAGTATTTT
size: once
J: TRBJ2-3
V: TRBV2
D: TRBD2

CDR3: CASSAGYSNQPQHF
DNA: TGTGCCAGCAGTGCAGGGTATAGCAATCAGCCCCAGCATTTT
size: .
J: TRBJ1-5
V: TRBV6-1
D: .

CDR3: CSGRTGGNEKLFF
DNA: TGCAGCGGGCGGACAGGGGGCAATGAAAAACTGTTTTTT
size: .
J: TRBJ1-4
V: TRBV29-1
D: TRBD1

CDR3: CASSTLAGAHEQYF
DNA: TGTGCCAGTAGTACCTTAGCGGGAGCCCACGAGCAGTACTTC
size: .
J: TRBJ2-7
V: TRBV19
D: TRBD2

CDR3: CASSLGANTEAFF
DNA: TGCGCCAGCAGCTTGGGGGCGAACACTGAAGCTTTCTTT
size: .
J: TRBJ1-1
V: TRBV5-1
D: .

CDR3: CASSPRAGGTDTQYF
DNA: TGTGCCAGCAGCCCCCGGGCGGGAGGCACAGATACGCAGTATTTT
size: once
J: TRBJ2-3
V: TRBV9
D: TRBD2

CDR3: CASSGRASRETQYF
DNA: TGTGCCAGCAGCGGGAGGGCGAGTAGGGAGACCCAGTACTTC
size: once
J: TRBJ2-5
V: TRBV2
D: TRBD2

CDR3: CASSRQDTTGELFF
DNA: TGTGCCAGCTCAAGACAGGACACCACCGGGGAGCTGTTTTTT
size: .
J: TRBJ2-2
V: TRBV18
D: .

CDR3: CASSPEPGIYEQYF
DNA: TGTGCCAGCTCACCAGAGCCAGGTATCTACGAGCAGTACTTC
size: few
J: TRBJ2-7
V: TRBV18
D: .

CDR3: CASSYSRWRGNTEAFF
DNA: TGTGCCAGCAGTTACTCTAGGTGGAGGGGGAACACTGAAGCTTTCTTT
size: .
J: TRBJ1-1
V: TRBV6-5
D: .

CDR3: CASSFGMGQSLTTGYTF
DNA: TGTGCCAGCAGCTTTGGGATGGGCCAGAGCCTAACTACAGGATACACCTTC
size: .
J: TRBJ1-2
V: TRBV11-3
D: .

CDR3: CASSPGTANQPQHF
DNA: TGTGCCAGCAGTCCCGGGACAGCAAATCAGCCCCAGCATTTT
size: .
J: TRBJ1-5
V: TRBV6-1
D: TRBD1

CDR3: CASSRGQGTYEQYF
DNA: TGTGCCAGCAGTCGAGGACAGGGGACCTACGAGCAGTACTTC
size: .
J: TRBJ2-7
V: TRBV27
D: TRBD1

CDR3: CAWKRTGGTEAFF
DNA: TGTGCCTGGAAACGGACAGGGGGCACTGAAGCTTTCTTT
size: .
J: TRBJ1-1
V: TRBV30
D: TRBD1

CDR3: CASSSRRQGTNSPLHF
DNA: TGTGCCAGCAGTTCGAGGAGACAGGGGACCAATTCACCCCTCCACTTT
size: .
J: TRBJ1-6
V: TRBV28
D: TRBD1

CDR3: CASSLRGLGETEQYF
DNA: TGTGCCAGCAGTTTAAGGGGCCTAGGGGAAACCGAGCAGTACTTC
size: .
J: TRBJ2-7
V: TRBV28
D: .

CDR3: CASSERTGVQETQYF
DNA: TGTGCCAGCAGCGAAAGGACAGGTGTTCAAGAGACCCAGTACTTC
size: .
J: TRBJ2-5
V: TRBV2
D: TRBD1

CDR3: CASSGTGGNYGYTF
DNA: TGTGCCAGCAGCGGGACAGGGGGTAACTATGGCTACACCTTC
size: few
J: TRBJ1-2
V: TRBV9
D: TRBD1

CDR3: CASSLVLSDTQYF
DNA: TGTGCCAGCAGCTTAGTCTTATCCGATACGCAGTATTTT
size: .
J: TRBJ2-3
V: TRBV7-2
D: .